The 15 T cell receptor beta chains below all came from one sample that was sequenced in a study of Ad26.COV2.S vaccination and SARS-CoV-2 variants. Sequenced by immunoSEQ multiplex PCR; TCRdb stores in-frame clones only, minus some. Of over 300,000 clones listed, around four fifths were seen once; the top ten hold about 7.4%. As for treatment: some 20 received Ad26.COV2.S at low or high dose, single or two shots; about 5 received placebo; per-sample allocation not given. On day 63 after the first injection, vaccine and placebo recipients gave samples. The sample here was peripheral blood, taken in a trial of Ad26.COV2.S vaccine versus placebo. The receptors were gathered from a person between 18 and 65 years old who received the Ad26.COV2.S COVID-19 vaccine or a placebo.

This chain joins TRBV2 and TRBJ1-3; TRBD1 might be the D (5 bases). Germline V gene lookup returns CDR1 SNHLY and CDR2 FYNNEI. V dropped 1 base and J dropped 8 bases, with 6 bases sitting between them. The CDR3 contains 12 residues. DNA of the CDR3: TGTGCCAGCAGTGAAGGGACATACACCATATATTTT. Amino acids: CASSEGTYTIYF.

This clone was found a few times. The CDR3 bases are TGTGCCATCACTCTCGGGGGCCCGAACACTGAAGCTTTCTTT. Its translation is CAITLGGPNTEAFF. The gene calls are TRBV10-3 and TRBJ1-1; perhaps TRBD1 as D (6 bases). This CDR3 has 14 amino acids. V was pared by 7 bases and J by 1 base, with 13 bases between. Germline CDR1 ENHRY, CDR2 SYGVKD.

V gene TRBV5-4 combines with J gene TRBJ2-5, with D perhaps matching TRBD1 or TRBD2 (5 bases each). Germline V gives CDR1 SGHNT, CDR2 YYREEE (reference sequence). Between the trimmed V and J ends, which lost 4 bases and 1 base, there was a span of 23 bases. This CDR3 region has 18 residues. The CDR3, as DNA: TGTGCCAGCAGCCCATTGAGGGGCTCGCCGAACCGCCAAGAGACCCAGTACTTC. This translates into CASSPLRGSPNRQETQYF.

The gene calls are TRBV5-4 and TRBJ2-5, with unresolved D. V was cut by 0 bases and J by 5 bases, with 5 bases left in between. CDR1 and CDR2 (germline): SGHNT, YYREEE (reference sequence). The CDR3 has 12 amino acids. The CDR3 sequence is CASSLDEETQYF. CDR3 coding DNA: TGTGCCAGCAGCTTGGATGAGGAGACCCAGTACTTC. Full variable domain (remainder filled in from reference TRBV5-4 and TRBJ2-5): ETGVTQSPTHLIKTRGQQVTLRCSSQSGHNTVSWYQQALGQGPQFIFQYYREEENGRGNFPPRFSGLQFPNYSSELNVNALELDDSALYLCASSLDEETQYFGPGTRLLVL.

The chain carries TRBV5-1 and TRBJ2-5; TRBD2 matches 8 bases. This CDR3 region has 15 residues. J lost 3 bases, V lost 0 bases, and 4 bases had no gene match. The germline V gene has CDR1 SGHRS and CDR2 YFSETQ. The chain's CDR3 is CASSLGGRHEETQYF. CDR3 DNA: TGCGCCAGCAGCTTGGGCGGGAGGCACGAAGAGACCCAGTACTTC.

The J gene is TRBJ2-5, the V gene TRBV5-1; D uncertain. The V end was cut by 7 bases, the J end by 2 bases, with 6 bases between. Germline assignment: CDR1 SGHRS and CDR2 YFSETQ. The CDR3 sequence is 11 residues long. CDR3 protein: CASARQETQYF. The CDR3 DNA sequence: TGCGCCAGCGCAAGACAAGAGACCCAGTACTTC.

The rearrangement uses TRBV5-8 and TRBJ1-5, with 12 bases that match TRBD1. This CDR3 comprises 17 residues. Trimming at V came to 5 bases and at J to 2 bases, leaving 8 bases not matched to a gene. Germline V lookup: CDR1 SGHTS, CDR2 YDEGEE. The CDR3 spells CASSPGTGGDGNQPQHF. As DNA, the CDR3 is TGTGCCAGCAGTCCCGGGACAGGGGGCGATGGCAATCAGCCCCAGCATTTT.

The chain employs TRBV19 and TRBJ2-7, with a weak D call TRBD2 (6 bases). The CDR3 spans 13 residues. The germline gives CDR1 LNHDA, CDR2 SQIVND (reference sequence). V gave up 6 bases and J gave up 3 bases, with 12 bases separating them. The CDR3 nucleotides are TGTGCCAGTAGCGGGGGTTATAACTACGAGCAGTACTTC. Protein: CASSGGYNYEQYF.

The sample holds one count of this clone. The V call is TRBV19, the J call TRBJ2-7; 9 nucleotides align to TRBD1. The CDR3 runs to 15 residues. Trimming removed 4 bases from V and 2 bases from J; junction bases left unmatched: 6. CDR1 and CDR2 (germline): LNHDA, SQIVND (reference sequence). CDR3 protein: CASSTPGTGPYEQYF. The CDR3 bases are TGTGCCAGTAGTACCCCCGGGACAGGGCCCTACGAGCAGTACTTC.

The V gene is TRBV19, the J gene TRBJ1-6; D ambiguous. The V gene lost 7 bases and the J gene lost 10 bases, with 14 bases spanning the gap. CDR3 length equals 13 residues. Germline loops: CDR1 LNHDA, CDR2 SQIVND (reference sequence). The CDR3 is CASTTKVGSPLHF. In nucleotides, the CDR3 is TGTGCCAGTACCACAAAAGTAGGGTCACCCCTCCACTTT.

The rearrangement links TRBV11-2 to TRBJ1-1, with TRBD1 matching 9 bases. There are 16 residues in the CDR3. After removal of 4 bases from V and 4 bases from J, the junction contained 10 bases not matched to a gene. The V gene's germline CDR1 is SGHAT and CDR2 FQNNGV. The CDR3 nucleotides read TGTGCCAGCAGCTCTTACAGGGGGCGCAGGGGCACTGAAGCTTTCTTT. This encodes CASSSYRGRRGTEAFF. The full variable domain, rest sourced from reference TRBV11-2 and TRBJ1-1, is EAGVAQSPRYKIIEKRQSVAFWCNPISGHATLYWYQQILGQGPKLLIQFQNNGVVDDSQLPKDRFSAERLKGVDSTLKIQPAKLEDSAVYLCASSSYRGRRGTEAFFGQGTRLTVV.

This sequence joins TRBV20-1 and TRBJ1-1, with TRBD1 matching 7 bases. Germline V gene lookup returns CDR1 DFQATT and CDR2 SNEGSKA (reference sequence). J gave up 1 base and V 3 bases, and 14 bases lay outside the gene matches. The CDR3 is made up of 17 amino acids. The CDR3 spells CSASPRFARGQNTEAFF. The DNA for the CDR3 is TGCAGTGCTAGTCCACGATTTGCAAGGGGGCAGAACACTGAAGCTTTCTTT.

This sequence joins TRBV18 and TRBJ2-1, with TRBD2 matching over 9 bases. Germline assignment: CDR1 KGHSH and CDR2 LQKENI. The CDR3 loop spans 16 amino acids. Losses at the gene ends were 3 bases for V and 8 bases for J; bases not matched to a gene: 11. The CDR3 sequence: CASSPLGAGGPHEQFF. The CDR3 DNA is TGTGCCAGCTCACCCCTGGGGGCGGGGGGGCCCCATGAGCAGTTCTTC.

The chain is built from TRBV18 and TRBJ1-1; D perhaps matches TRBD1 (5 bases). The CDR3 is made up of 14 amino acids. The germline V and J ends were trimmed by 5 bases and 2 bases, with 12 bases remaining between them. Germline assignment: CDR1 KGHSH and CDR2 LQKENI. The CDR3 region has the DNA TGTGCCAGCTCATATGACAGCATAAACACTGAAGCTTTCTTT. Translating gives CASSYDSINTEAFF.

CDR3 residues: CASSGASGSYEQYF. DNA for the CDR3: TGTGCCAGCAGCGGGGCTAGCGGGTCCTACGAGCAGTACTTC. This chain links TRBV9 with TRBJ2-7, with TRBD2 identical over 8 bases. From germline, CDR1 is SGDLS and CDR2 YYNGEE. Germline trimming cut 3 bases from V and 1 base from J; bases unmatched to any gene: 3. The CDR3 totals 14 residues.